These 15 T cell receptor beta chains originate from one sample sequenced in a study of T-cell memory formation after mild COVID-19. Using its own MiXCR run on the 5' RACE reads, TCRdb lists one record per CDR3 protein. The sample carries 190,000 or so distinct CDR3 sequences, 10% recorded once. The sequencing input was PBMCs or a T cell subset sorted from them (not recorded which). The source of these receptors is a man aged 18 to 35 who had mild COVID-19 (a few samples of this study predate the infection). Cell type and time point are not known.

V and J are TRBV5-1 and TRBJ2-5, with D possibly called TRBD1 or TRBD2 (5 bases each). CDR1 is SGHRS, CDR2 YFSETQ, per germline. The V gene lost 4 bases and the J gene lost 9 bases, with 16 bases spanning the gap. The CDR3 extends over 13 amino acids. DNA of the CDR3: TGCGCCAGCAGCGCAGGGACGGACGGGGCCCAGTACTTC. This encodes CASSAGTDGAQYF.

This clonotype was recorded many times. The CDR3 coding sequence is TGTGCCAGCAGCTTAGATGGCGGGGCCTCCTACGAGCAGTACTTC. Protein product: CASSLDGGASYEQYF. The chain is built from TRBV7-2 and TRBJ2-7; D possibly corresponds to TRBD2 (6 bases). CDR1 and CDR2 from the germline V gene are SGHTA and FQGNSA. CDR3 length: 15 amino acids. Trimming removed 1 base at V and 0 bases at J, with 10 bases between.

This clonotype was counted many times. The junction does not match germline at one end; this may be a read error. The chain combines TRBV6-5 with TRBJ1-2; TRBD1 agrees at 9 bases. Germline V lookup: CDR1 MNHEY, CDR2 SVGAGI. The CDR3 runs to 12 residues. CDR3 sequence (DNA): TGTGCCAGCAGTCCCGGACAGGGGATAACCTACTTC. It codes for CASSPGQGITYF.

This clonotype came up a few times. V is TRBV20-1 and J is TRBJ1-4; 8 bases align to TRBD1. Trimming removed 6 bases from V and 14 bases from J; junction bases left unmatched: 8. The CDR3 runs 11 residues. The germline V gene has CDR1 DFQATT and CDR2 SNEGSKA (reference sequence). DNA for the CDR3: TGCAGTGCAGTAAGGGACAGGAAGCTGTTTTTT. Translated, it gives CSAVRDRKLFF.

V usage is TRBV6-6 and J usage is TRBJ2-1; the D call may be TRBD1 or TRBD2 (5 bases each). The CDR3 covers 15 residues. Germline-derived CDR1 and CDR2 are MNHNY and SVGAGI (reference sequence). Trimming left V 7 bases short and J 5 bases short, with 18 bases between. The CDR3 loop reads CASKPPGQWDNEQFF. The DNA of the CDR3 is TGTGCCAGCAAACCCCCGGGGCAGTGGGACAATGAGCAGTTCTTC.

This chain joins TRBV7-9 and TRBJ2-1; 12 bases are shared with TRBD2. The CDR3 sequence is 21 residues long. Trimming cost V 4 bases and J 2 bases; bases outside gene matches: 18. From germline, CDR1 is SEHNR and CDR2 FQNEAQ (reference sequence). CDR3 sequence: CASSSTLLAGGSFSTYNEQFF. CDR3 DNA: TGTGCCAGCAGCTCCACCCTACTAGCGGGGGGCTCATTCTCAACCTACAATGAGCAGTTCTTC.

The chain carries TRBV5-4 and TRBJ1-4, with 9 bases matching TRBD1. The V gene's germline CDR1 is SGHNT and CDR2 YYREEE (reference sequence). Trimming took 3 bases from V and 7 from J; bases not matched to a gene: 10. This CDR3 contains 16 residues. The CDR3 nucleotides are TGTGCCAGCAGCTCGGGACAGGGAACGAGCGGTGAAAAACTGTTTTTT. It encodes CASSSGQGTSGEKLFF.

V is TRBV12-3 or TRBV12-4 and J is TRBJ2-7; the match to TRBD1 covers 7 bases. Trimming removed 5 bases from V and 6 bases from J; junction bases left unmatched: 7. The CDR3 is 13 amino acids. The DNA of the CDR3 is TGTGCCAGCAGTCTGGGGACAGAGGCCGAGCAGTACGTC. Translating gives CASSLGTEAEQYV.

The V and J genes are TRBV20-1 and TRBJ1-1; no clear D gene. Germline loops: CDR1 DFQATT, CDR2 SNEGSKA (reference sequence). This CDR3 spans 13 amino acids. V lost 6 bases to trimming and J lost 1 base, with 12 bases between them. Here the CDR3 reads CSAKLPGNTEAFF. The CDR3 DNA sequence: TGCAGTGCCAAATTACCAGGGAACACTGAAGCTTTCTTT.

This chain links TRBV28 with TRBJ1-5, with a possible D match to TRBD1 (6 bases). V was clipped by 3 bases and J by 5 bases, with 11 bases between them. Germline CDR1 reads MDHEN; CDR2 reads SYDVKM. This CDR3 spans 14 amino acids. DNA for the CDR3: TGTGCCAGCAGTTTGAGCCAGGGGTATCAGCCCCAGCATTTT. Amino acid sequence: CASSLSQGYQPQHF.

This clonotype was counted ten times or more. The rearrangement uses TRBV5-1 and TRBJ2-3; no definite D call. The V gene's germline CDR1 is SGHRS and CDR2 YFSETQ. V was clipped by 0 bases and J by 0 bases, with 11 bases between them. This CDR3 comprises 16 residues. The CDR3: CASSLAGQQSTDTQYF. DNA of the CDR3: TGCGCCAGCAGCTTGGCCGGCCAGCAGAGCACAGATACGCAGTATTTT. Full variable domain (missing parts from reference TRBV5-1 and TRBJ2-3): KAGVTQTPRYLIKTRGQQVTLSCSPISGHRSVSWYQQTPGQGLQFLFEYFSETQRNKGNFPGRFSGRQFSNSRSEMNVSTLELGDSALYLCASSLAGQQSTDTQYFGPGTRLTVL.

V and J are TRBV9 and TRBJ1-2; 8 nucleotides align to TRBD1. Unmatched junction bases numbered 7, after V lost 4 bases and J lost 14 bases. Looked up from germline, CDR1 is SGDLS and CDR2 is YYNGEE. This CDR3 is 11 amino acids long. The CDR3: CASSSGQGKTF. The CDR3 bases are TGTGCCAGCAGCTCTGGACAGGGCAAAACCTTC. The full variable domain, with the rest looked up from reference TRBV9 and TRBJ1-2, is DSGVTQTPKHLITATGQRVTLRCSPRSGDLSVYWYQQSLDQGLQFLIQYYNGEERAKGNILERFSAQQFPDLHSELNLSSLELGDSALYFCASSSGQGKTFGSGTRLTVV.

In this sample, this clonotype turned up a few times. This chain connects TRBV23-1 to TRBJ2-3; 10 bases are a match to TRBD2. TRBV23-1 is an open reading frame whose function is uncertain. The length of the CDR3 is 16 residues. V gave up 0 bases and J gave up 5 bases; unmatched junction bases: 5. The CDR3 sequence: CASSQSASGGGDTQYF. The CDR3 nucleotides read TGCGCCAGCAGTCAATCCGCTAGCGGGGGTGGAGATACGCAGTATTTT.

This clonotype showed up many times. This chain joins TRBV5-1 and TRBJ2-5; D may correspond to TRBD1 or TRBD2 (6 bases each). V was shortened by 6 bases and J by 4 bases, with 13 bases between the two germline ends. Germline lookup yields CDR1 SGHRS and CDR2 YFSETQ. CDR3 length: 13 residues. The DNA of the CDR3 is TGCGCCAGCAACAGGGAGGTAGGAGAGACCCAGTACTTC. Residues: CASNREVGETQYF.

The CDR3 spells CASTPAGRGGTEAFF. CDR3 in DNA: TGTGCCAGCACCCCCGCGGGGAGGGGAGGTACTGAAGCTTTCTTT. The chain combines TRBV6-6 with TRBJ1-1; D is perhaps TRBD1 (5 bases). CDR3 length equals 15 residues. V was clipped by 7 bases and J by 5 bases, with 20 bases between them. Germline CDR1 MNHNY, CDR2 SVGAGI (reference sequence).